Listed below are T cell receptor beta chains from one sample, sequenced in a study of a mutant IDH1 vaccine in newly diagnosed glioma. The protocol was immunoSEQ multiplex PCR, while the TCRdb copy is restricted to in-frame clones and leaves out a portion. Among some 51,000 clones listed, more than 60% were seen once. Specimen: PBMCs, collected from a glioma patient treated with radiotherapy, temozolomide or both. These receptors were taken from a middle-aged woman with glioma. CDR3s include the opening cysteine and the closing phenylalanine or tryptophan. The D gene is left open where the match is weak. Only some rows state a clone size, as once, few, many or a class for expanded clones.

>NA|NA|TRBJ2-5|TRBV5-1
CASSPEPQGGRETQYF
TGCGCCAGCAGCCCAGAACCTCAGGGCGGCAGAGAGACCCAGTACTTC
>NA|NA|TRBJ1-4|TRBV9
CASSVEGHPQEKLFF
TGTGCCAGCAGCGTAGAGGGACACCCGCAAGAAAAACTGTTTTTT
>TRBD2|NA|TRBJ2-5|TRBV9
CASSAGLAGVEGETQYF
TGTGCCAGCAGCGCGGGACTAGCGGGGGTAGAAGGAGAGACCCAGTACTTC
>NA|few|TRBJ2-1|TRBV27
CASGGREQFF
TGTGCCAGCGGGGGAAGAGAGCAGTTCTTC
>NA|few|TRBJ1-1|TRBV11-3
CASSRRINTEAFF
TGTGCCAGCAGTAGGCGGATTAACACTGAAGCTTTCTTT
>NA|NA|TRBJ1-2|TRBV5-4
CASSLGQETYGYTF
TGTGCCAGCAGCTTGGGACAGGAGACCTATGGCTACACCTTC
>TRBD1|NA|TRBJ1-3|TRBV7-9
CASSLAGQYSGNTIYF
TGTGCCAGCAGCTTAGCGGGACAGTACTCTGGAAACACCATATATTTT
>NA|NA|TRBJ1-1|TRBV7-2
CASSLGGPREAFF
TGTGCCAGCAGCTTAGGTGGCCCTCGTGAAGCTTTCTTT
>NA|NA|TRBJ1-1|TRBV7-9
CASSPFGGGTEAFF
TGTGCCAGCAGCCCCTTTGGAGGGGGGACTGAAGCTTTCTTT
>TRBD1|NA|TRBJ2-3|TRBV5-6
CASSRGQFTDTQYF
TGTGCCAGCAGCCGGGGACAGTTCACAGATACGCAGTATTTT
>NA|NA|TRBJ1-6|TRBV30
CACNRGSFNSPLHF
TGTGCCTGCAACCGGGGCTCTTTTAATTCACCCCTCCACTTT
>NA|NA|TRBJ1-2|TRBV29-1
CSVVSQGTNYGYTF
TGCAGCGTTGTATCCCAGGGGACTAACTATGGCTACACCTTC
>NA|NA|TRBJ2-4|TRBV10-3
CAISESIGLSLAKNIQYF
TGTGCCATCAGTGAGTCGATTGGTTTATCATTAGCCAAAAACATTCAGTACTTC
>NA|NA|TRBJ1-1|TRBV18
CASSPLAGNTEAFF
TGTGCCAGCTCACCTCTAGCAGGGAACACTGAAGCTTTCTTT
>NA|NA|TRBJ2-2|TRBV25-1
CASSEIWGREAGELFF
TGTGCCAGCAGTGAAATATGGGGCAGGGAGGCCGGGGAGCTGTTTTTT
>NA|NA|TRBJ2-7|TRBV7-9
CASSSRQGGEQYF
TGTGCCAGCAGCTCAAGACAGGGAGGCGAGCAGTACTTC
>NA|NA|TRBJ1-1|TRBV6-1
CASSRSPGATEAFF
TGTGCCAGCAGTCGGTCCCCAGGGGCCACTGAAGCTTTCTTT
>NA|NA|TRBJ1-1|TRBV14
CASSLARGPGTEAFF
TGTGCCAGCAGCCTAGCTCGGGGGCCTGGCACTGAAGCTTTCTTT
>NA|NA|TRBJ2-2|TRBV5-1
CASSLLGATGGELFF
TGCGCCAGCAGCTTGTTGGGGGCAACGGGCGGGGAGCTGTTTTTT
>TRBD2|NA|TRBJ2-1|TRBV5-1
CASSLRTSGDNEQFF
TGCGCCAGCAGCTTAAGGACTAGCGGGGACAATGAGCAGTTCTTC
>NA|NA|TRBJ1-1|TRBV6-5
CASLTGTNTEAFF
TGTGCCAGCCTTACGGGGACGAACACTGAAGCTTTCTTT
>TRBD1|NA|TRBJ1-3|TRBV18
CASSLGTDSGNTIYF
TGTGCCAGCTCACTTGGGACAGACTCTGGAAACACCATATATTTT
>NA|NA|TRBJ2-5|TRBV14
CASSQVAETQYF
TGTGCCAGCAGCCAAGTTGCGGAGACCCAGTACTTC
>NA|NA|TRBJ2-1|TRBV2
CASRGAYNEQFF
TGTGCCAGCAGGGGGGCATACAATGAGCAGTTCTTC
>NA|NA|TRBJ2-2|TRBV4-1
CASSQPPGWGGSGELFF
TGCGCCAGCAGCCAACCCCCCGGGTGGGGGGGCAGCGGGGAGCTGTTTTTT
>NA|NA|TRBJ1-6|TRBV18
CASSPAGVISSPLHF
TGTGCCAGCTCACCCGCGGGGGTTATCAGTTCACCCCTCCACTTT
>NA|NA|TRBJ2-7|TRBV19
CASSIDSSYEQYF
TGTGCCAGTAGTATAGACAGCTCCTACGAGCAGTACTTC
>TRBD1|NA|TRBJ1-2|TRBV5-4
CASSLRDRDNYGYTF
TGTGCCAGCAGCCTCCGGGACAGGGATAACTATGGCTACACCTTC
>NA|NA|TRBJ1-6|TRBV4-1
CASSQVGGGSPLHF
TGCGCCAGCAGCCAAGTCGGGGGAGGTTCACCCCTCCACTTT
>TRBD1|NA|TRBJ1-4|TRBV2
CASSLTGTGVATNEKLFF
TGTGCCAGCAGTCTCACCGGGACAGGGGTCGCAACTAATGAAAAACTGTTTTTT
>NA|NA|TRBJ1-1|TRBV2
CASRGRFTEAFF
TGTGCCAGCAGAGGACGGTTCACTGAAGCTTTCTTT
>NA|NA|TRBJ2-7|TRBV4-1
CASSQSQGYSYEQYF
TGCGCCAGCAGCCAATCACAGGGCTACTCCTACGAGCAGTACTTC
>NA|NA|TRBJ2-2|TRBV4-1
CASSRALGLDTGELFF
TGCGCCAGCAGCCGGGCCTTGGGGCTCGACACCGGGGAGCTGTTTTTT
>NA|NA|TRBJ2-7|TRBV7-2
CASSESAGVRGEQYF
TGTGCCAGCAGCGAAAGCGCAGGGGTAAGGGGCGAGCAGTACTTC
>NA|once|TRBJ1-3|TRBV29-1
CSVGAGLSGNTIYF
TGCAGCGTTGGGGCAGGGCTCTCTGGAAACACCATATATTTT
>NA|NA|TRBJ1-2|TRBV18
CASSLDLLGVGYTF
TGTGCCAGCTCACTTGATCTCCTGGGGGTTGGCTACACCTTC
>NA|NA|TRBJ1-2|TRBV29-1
CSVWTPGDYGYTF
TGCAGCGTCTGGACACCTGGAGACTATGGCTACACCTTC
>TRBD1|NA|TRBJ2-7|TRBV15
CATSEQGAPHEQYF
TGTGCCACCAGCGAACAGGGGGCGCCTCACGAGCAGTACTTC
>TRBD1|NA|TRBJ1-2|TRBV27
CASSSPGQGLYGYTF
TGTGCCAGCAGTTCCCCGGGACAGGGACTCTATGGCTACACCTTC